This is a list of T cell receptor beta chains from one sample in a study of a mutant IDH1 vaccine in newly diagnosed glioma. The antigens for these receptors are not known. The protocol was immunoSEQ multiplex PCR, while the TCRdb copy is restricted to in-frame clones and leaves out a portion. The data show approximately 62,000 clones, approximately 81% seen once. The source was PBMCs, collected from a glioma patient whose treatment included an IDH1 peptide vaccine. The receptor set was obtained from a man aged 30 to 45 with glioma. Both conserved end residues are part of each CDR3. The D gene is left open where the match is weak. Rows give clone size only sometimes, using once, few, many, or a class for an expanded clone.

D gene	J gene	V gene	clone size	CDR3 protein	CDR3 DNA
TRBD1	TRBJ2-7	TRBV10-1	-	CASSLMGQGSYEQYF	TGCGCCAGCAGCCTGATGGGACAGGGTTCCTACGAGCAGTACTTC
TRBD1	TRBJ1-1	TRBV25-1	-	CASSDWTGPLNTEAFF	TGTGCCAGCAGTGATTGGACAGGGCCCTTGAACACTGAAGCTTTCTTT
-	TRBJ2-7	TRBV6-6	-	CASSYPSGARYEQYF	TGTGCCAGCAGTTACCCCTCTGGGGCCCGCTACGAGCAGTACTTC
-	TRBJ1-4	TRBV6-1	-	CATLLTPGAEKLFF	TGTGCCACGCTTTTAACTCCCGGCGCGGAAAAACTGTTTTTT
-	TRBJ1-1	TRBV19	-	CASKGQEAFF	TGTGCCAGTAAGGGTCAAGAAGCTTTCTTT
-	TRBJ2-7	TRBV6-1	-	CATAGRENYEQYF	TGTGCCACCGCGGGACGGGAAAATTACGAGCAGTACTTC
-	TRBJ1-1	TRBV29-1	few	CSAALTGMVTEAFF	TGCAGCGCGGCACTAACAGGGATGGTCACTGAAGCTTTCTTT
-	TRBJ2-6	TRBV6-4	-	CASSDSGSGANVLTF	TGTGCCAGCAGTGACTCGGGCTCTGGGGCCAACGTCCTGACTTTC
-	TRBJ1-5	TRBV10-2	once	CASSDSHNQPQHF	TGCGCCAGCAGTGACTCGCACAATCAGCCCCAGCATTTT
-	TRBJ1-1	TRBV6-1	-	CASSELGVGTEAFF	TGTGCCAGCAGTGAATTGGGGGTTGGAACTGAAGCTTTCTTT
-	TRBJ2-7	TRBV19	-	CASSIRSGASYEQYF	TGTGCCAGTAGTATAAGGTCAGGGGCTAGCTACGAGCAGTACTTC
-	TRBJ2-7	TRBV6-1	-	CASTSAGGSSGEQYF	TGTGCCAGCACGAGCGCAGGGGGGTCTTCGGGGGAGCAGTACTTC
TRBD1	TRBJ1-5	TRBV30	-	CAWSPGTGNQPQHF	TGTGCCTGGAGCCCCGGGACAGGGAATCAGCCCCAGCATTTT
TRBD1	TRBJ2-5	TRBV7-9	-	CASSSYRQGWETQYF	TGTGCCAGCAGCTCCTACCGACAGGGGTGGGAGACCCAGTACTTC